This entry lists 15 T cell receptor beta chains sequenced from one sample in a study of neurological immune-mediated disorders. TCRdb analysed the 5' RACE reads with MiXCR anew, one entry per CDR3 protein. The table has about 27,000 distinct CDR3 sequences, around 21% seen once. The sample was PBMCs. These receptors were collected from a woman aged 60-75 years in good health.

This clonotype occurred many times. This sequence joins TRBV7-2 and TRBJ2-1; TRBD1 matches at 8 bases. The length of the CDR3 is 15 residues. CDR1 and CDR2 (germline): SGHTA, FQGNSA. J was trimmed by 4 bases and V by 4 bases; bases with no gene match: 6. CDR3 DNA sequence: TGTGCCAGCAGCTCCAGGGGGCGGCCTTACAATGAGCAGTTCTTC. It encodes CASSSRGRPYNEQFF.

The chain carries TRBV12-3 or TRBV12-4 and TRBJ2-3, with TRBD2 as a possible D gene (6 bases). The length of the CDR3 is 16 residues. Between the trimmed V and J ends, which lost 5 bases and 3 bases, there was a span of 18 bases. CDR3 residues: CASSPLGGGATDTQYF. The CDR3 coding sequence is TGTGCCAGCAGTCCGCTGGGGGGAGGCGCGACAGATACGCAGTATTTT.

This clonotype was picked up many times. This chain connects TRBV5-1 to TRBJ2-3, with D perhaps matching TRBD1 (6 bases). From germline, CDR1 is SGHRS and CDR2 YFSETQ. The CDR3 is 14 amino acids. V lost 2 bases and J 3 bases, leaving 10 bases between the germline ends. CDR3 in DNA: TGCGCCAGCAGCTTCAGGGGCCGGACAGATACGCAGTATTTT. Residues: CASSFRGRTDTQYF.

This clonotype appeared many times. The gene calls are TRBV2 and TRBJ2-3, with D unclear. Germline assignment: CDR1 SNHLY and CDR2 FYNNEI. V lost 8 bases to trimming and J lost 2 bases, with 11 bases between them. The CDR3 has 13 residues. This chain's CDR3 is CASWSAPTDTQYF. As DNA, the CDR3 is TGTGCCAGCTGGTCGGCTCCCACAGATACGCAGTATTTT. Based on the CDR3 plus reference TRBV2 and TRBJ2-3, the full variable domain is EPEVTQTPSHQVTQMGQEVILRCVPISNHLYFYWYRQILGQKVEFLVSFYNNEISEKSEIFDDQFSVERPDGSNFTLKIRSTKLEDSAMYFCASWSAPTDTQYFGPGTRLTVL.

This clonotype was recorded many times. For the CDR3, the DNA is TGTGCCAGCAGCTCGGGCAGGGCAACTAATGAAAAACTGTTTTTT. It is translated as CASSSGRATNEKLFF. The gene calls are TRBV7-2 and TRBJ1-4; maybe TRBD1 (5 bases). The CDR3 is 15 amino acids. The V end lost 4 bases, the J end lost 0 bases, and 9 bases lay between the germline ends. Germline V gene data show CDR1 as SGHTA and CDR2 as FQGNSA.

Many counts were recorded for this clonotype. The chain links TRBV5-8 to TRBJ2-1; 8 nucleotides line up with TRBD2. CDR1 and CDR2 (germline): SGHTS, YDEGEE. The CDR3 is 16 residues long. V lost 2 bases, J lost 6 bases, and 10 bases stayed unmatched. For the CDR3, the DNA is TGTGCCAGCAGCTTATCAGCGGGAGATGGGTTCAATGAGCAGTTCTTC. Translation: CASSLSAGDGFNEQFF.

In DNA, the CDR3 is TGTGCCATCAGTGACTCGGGGGGAAACAGTGAGCAGTTCTTC. It translates to CAISDSGGNSEQFF. The V call is TRBV10-3, the J call TRBJ2-1, with 7 bases matching TRBD2. V was pared by 3 bases and J by 9 bases, with 8 bases of the junction left unmatched. This CDR3 has 14 residues. Germline values: CDR1 ENHRY, CDR2 SYGVKD.

The sample holds many counts of this clonotype. An end of the junction does not agree with germline; a read error may underlie this. The V gene is TRBV9, the J gene TRBJ1-2; D may be TRBD1 (6 bases). CDR1 is SGDLS and CDR2 is YYNGEE in the germline V gene. The CDR3 is made up of 12 amino acids. CDR3 protein: CASSPSGEEGAF. In DNA form, the CDR3 reads TGTGCCAGCAGCCCCTCGGGGGAGGAGGGGGCCTTC. Supplemented by reference TRBV9 and TRBJ1-2, the full variable domain reads DSGVTQTPKHLITATGQRVTLRCSPRSGDLSVYWYQQSLDQGLQFLIQYYNGEERAKGNILERFSAQQFPDLHSELNLSSLELGDSALYFCASSPSGEEGAFGSGTRLTVV.

This clonotype was counted ten times or more. The chain links TRBV5-1 to TRBJ2-2; 11 bases map to TRBD2. Germline V gene sequence: CDR1 SGHRS, CDR2 YFSETQ. The CDR3 consists of 18 residues. With 2 bases clipped from V and 7 bases from J, the junction kept 13 bases outside the gene matches. The CDR3 nucleotides read TGCGCCAGCAGCTTTGGAACTAGCGGGAGCCCGGGGGTCGGGGAGCTGTTTTTT. It translates to CASSFGTSGSPGVGELFF.

The chain links TRBV20-1 to TRBJ2-7, with D uncertain. CDR3 length equals 13 residues. V was clipped by 6 bases and J by 4 bases, with 16 bases between them. From germline, CDR1 is DFQATT and CDR2 SNEGSKA (reference sequence). The CDR3 bases are TGCAGTGCACCGGACCGTTCACCTTACGAGCAGTACTTC. Protein sequence: CSAPDRSPYEQYF.

Many counts were recorded for this clonotype. The chain has TRBV5-1 and TRBJ2-7; a possible D gene is TRBD2 (6 bases). The germline V gene has CDR1 SGHRS and CDR2 YFSETQ. With 6 bases removed from V and 0 bases from J, the gap between germline ends came to 22 bases. CDR3 length: 17 residues. The CDR3 nucleotides read TGCGCCAGCACCATAATCCAAACCCGGGGGAGCTCCTACGAGCAGTACTTC. It translates to CASTIIQTRGSSYEQYF.

This clonotype is medium-sized in the sample. This sequence joins TRBV3-1 and TRBJ1-1; maybe TRBD1 (5 bases). The CDR3 totals 15 residues. Trimming took 4 bases from V and 1 from J, leaving 13 bases between them. Germline loops: CDR1 LGHDT, CDR2 YNNKEL (reference sequence). CDR3 DNA: TGTGCCAGCAGCCTTTGGGGGAATCAGAACACTGAAGCTTTCTTT. Residues: CASSLWGNQNTEAFF.

This clonotype was recorded many times. The chain is built from TRBV7-2 and TRBJ2-3; a possible D gene is TRBD1 (5 bases). The CDR3 has 15 amino acids. Germline CDR1 SGHTA, CDR2 FQGNSA. Trimming pared 5 bases from V and 2 bases from J, leaving 14 bases between. DNA of the CDR3: TGTGCCAGCAGCGTAGGGGTTGCTTACACAGATACGCAGTATTTT. This codes for CASSVGVAYTDTQYF.

The chain carries TRBV18 and TRBJ1-4; no reliable D call. This CDR3 is built from 14 residues. V gave up 3 bases and J gave up 3 bases, with 8 bases separating them. Germline V gene data show CDR1 as KGHSH and CDR2 as LQKENI. CDR3 in DNA: TGTGCCAGCTCACCCTCCGTGTCTAATGAAAAACTGTTTTTT. The encoded protein is CASSPSVSNEKLFF.

In its sample, this clonotype was seen many times. The rearrangement joins TRBV29-1 to TRBJ2-1; D perhaps matches TRBD2 (5 bases). CDR3 length equals 13 residues. V was clipped by 0 bases and J by 6 bases, with 9 bases between them. Looked up from germline, CDR1 is SQVTM and CDR2 is ANQGSEA. The CDR3 is CSVEDWEFNEQFF. The CDR3 nucleotides read TGCAGCGTTGAAGATTGGGAGTTCAATGAGCAGTTCTTC.